The clone carrying this T cell receptor (beta chain) has more than one count but fewer than ten. TCRdb independently ran MiXCR on the reads; one entry per CDR3 protein. The sample consists of more than 10,000 distinct CDR3 sequences, under 30% of them appearing once. This CDR3 has 11 residues. Germline V CDR1 and CDR2: MGHDK, SYGVNS. V was shortened by 7 bases and J by 1 base, with 4 bases between the two germline ends. This specimen belongs to a study of liver allograft versus peripheral blood T cells. At the level of the study: Within transplanted livers, the T cell receptor repertoires were examined and compared against the repertoires present in the peripheral blood of liver transplant recipients.

The origin of this receptor is a human patient who had a liver transplant. Some T cells here may be from the graft donor. The chain joins TRBV25-1 to TRBJ1-1; D is unresolved. CDR3 DNA sequence: TGTGCCAGCATAGGGAACACTGAAGCTTTCTTT. This translates into CASIGNTEAFF.